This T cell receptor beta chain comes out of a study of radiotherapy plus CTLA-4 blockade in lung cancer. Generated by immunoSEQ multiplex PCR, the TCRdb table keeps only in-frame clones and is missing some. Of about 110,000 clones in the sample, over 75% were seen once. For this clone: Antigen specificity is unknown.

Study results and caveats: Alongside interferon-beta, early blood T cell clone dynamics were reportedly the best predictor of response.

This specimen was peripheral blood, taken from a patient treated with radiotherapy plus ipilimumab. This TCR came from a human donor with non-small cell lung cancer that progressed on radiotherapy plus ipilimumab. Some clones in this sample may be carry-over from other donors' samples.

The CDR3 region has the DNA TGTGCCAGCAAGGCAGCCCCTACTAACTATGGCTACACCTTC. Its translation: CASKAAPTNYGYTF. The chain uses TRBV28 and TRBJ1-2, with D unresolved. The CDR3 sequence is 14 residues long. Germline loops: CDR1 MDHEN, CDR2 SYDVKM. Trimming shortened V by 7 bases and J by 0 bases, and 12 bases separated the two germline ends.